The next 26 T cell receptor beta chains were all read from a single sample in a study of cytomegalovirus exposure and HLA in healthy donors. The PCR ran on 60 Vbeta and 13 Jbeta primers. Sequencing used immunoSEQ multiplex PCR; TCRdb keeps in-frame clones, though not all of them. Of approximately 82,000 clones listed, more than 60% are singletons. Sequencing was carried out using PBMCs. These receptors were taken from a man in his forties or fifties in good health and CMV-seronegative.

The chain links TRBV4-1 to TRBJ2-5, with 7 bases that match TRBD2. V was clipped by 1 base and J by 4 bases; unmatched bases: 9. This CDR3 is built from 16 residues. Per germline, CDR1 MGHRA and CDR2 YSYEKL. The CDR3 is CASSQVSGRASETQYF. The CDR3 nucleotides are TGCGCCAGCAGCCAAGTGAGTGGGAGGGCCTCAGAGACCCAGTACTTC.

This chain links TRBV28 with TRBJ2-5; the match to TRBD1 covers 10 bases. Germline CDR1 and CDR2: MDHEN and SYDVKM. After removal of 3 bases from V and 5 bases from J, the junction contained 3 bases not matched to a gene. The CDR3 has 14 amino acids. This chain's CDR3 is CASSFWTGGETQYF. CDR3 sequence (DNA): TGTGCCAGCAGTTTCTGGACAGGGGGGGAGACCCAGTACTTC.

This clone was counted once. The rearrangement uses TRBV29-1 and TRBJ2-7, with TRBD1 identical over 7 bases. In germline, CDR1 is SQVTM, CDR2 ANQGSEA. The junction had 12 bases not matched to a gene; V was cut back by 3 bases and J by 4 bases. This CDR3 is built from 15 residues. The CDR3 coding sequence is TGCAGCGTTGAGCTACGGGACAGATCTTCTTACGAGCAGTACTTC. Its translation is CSVELRDRSSYEQYF.

V usage is TRBV9 and J usage is TRBJ2-3, with D perhaps matching TRBD1 (6 bases). V dropped 0 bases and J dropped 2 bases, with 10 bases sitting between them. The CDR3 totals 15 residues. CDR1 is SGDLS and CDR2 is YYNGEE in the germline V gene. CDR3 sequence: CASSVAGQHTDTQYF. As DNA, the CDR3 is TGTGCCAGCAGCGTAGCTGGACAGCACACAGATACGCAGTATTTT.

The CDR3, as DNA: TGTGCCTGGAGTTTAAGCCATCGGTCACCCCTCCACTTT. This sequence encodes CAWSLSHRSPLHF. The J gene is TRBJ1-6, the V gene TRBV30; no clear D. The CDR3 is 13 residues long. Trimming removed 2 bases from V and 10 bases from J, with 12 bases in between. CDR1 is GTSNPN, CDR2 SVGIG, per germline (reference sequence). The variable domain in full, completed from reference TRBV30 and TRBJ1-6, reads SQTIHQWPATLVQPVGSPLSLECTVEGTSNPNLYWYRQAAGRGLQLLFYSVGIGQISSEVPQNLSASRPQDRQFILSSKKLLLSDSGFYLCAWSLSHRSPLHFGNGTRLTVT.

The CDR3 DNA reads as TGTGCCAGTCTGTCTTCCGGGACCCAGTACTTC. Encoded protein: CASLSSGTQYF. This chain connects TRBV19 to TRBJ2-5; D is uncertain. From germline, CDR1 is LNHDA and CDR2 SQIVND (reference sequence). The CDR3 loop spans 11 amino acids. V was trimmed by 8 bases and J by 7 bases, leaving 11 bases between them.

The CDR3 reads CASSPDGNYEQYF. DNA for the CDR3: TGCGCCAGCAGCCCGGACGGGAATTACGAGCAGTACTTC. The rearrangement links TRBV5-1 to TRBJ2-7; D perhaps matches TRBD2 (5 bases). The CDR3 sequence is 13 residues long. Germline CDR1 is SGHRS and CDR2 is YFSETQ. V was clipped by 4 bases and J by 4 bases, with 12 bases between them. The full variable domain, completed using reference TRBV5-1 and TRBJ2-7, is KAGVTQTPRYLIKTRGQQVTLSCSPISGHRSVSWYQQTPGQGLQFLFEYFSETQRNKGNFPGRFSGRQFSNSRSEMNVSTLELGDSALYLCASSPDGNYEQYFGPGTRLTVT.

V usage is TRBV19 and J usage is TRBJ2-2; 8 bases are a match to TRBD2. The germline gives CDR1 LNHDA, CDR2 SQIVND (reference sequence). Unmatched junction bases numbered 7, after V lost 8 bases and J lost 5 bases. This CDR3 region has 14 residues. The chain's CDR3 is CASQSGSWTGELFF. The CDR3 bases are TGTGCCAGTCAAAGCGGGAGTTGGACCGGGGAGCTGTTTTTT.

The V call is TRBV7-2, the J call TRBJ2-7; 7 bases align to TRBD1. From germline, CDR1 is SGHTA and CDR2 FQGNSA. The ends lost 2 bases at V and 4 bases at J; junction bases unmatched: 2. The CDR3 spans 13 residues. The CDR3 bases are TGTGCCAGCAGCTTATTGACAGGGTACGAGCAGTACTTC. The encoded protein is CASSLLTGYEQYF.

The chain carries TRBV28 and TRBJ2-1, with unresolved D. Deletions cut 2 bases from V and 4 bases from J, with 12 bases between. Germline assignment: CDR1 MDHEN and CDR2 SYDVKM. The CDR3 runs 15 residues. CDR3 amino acids: CASSLPISVYNEQFF. The CDR3 DNA follows: TGTGCCAGCAGTTTACCCATTTCAGTATACAATGAGCAGTTCTTC.

The V gene is TRBV7-8, the J gene TRBJ1-6, with no clear D. The CDR3 is 16 amino acids. V was trimmed by 2 bases and J by 1 base, leaving 9 bases between them. Germline V gene sequence: CDR1 SGHVS, CDR2 FQNEAQ. The CDR3 bases are TGTGCCAGCAGCTTAACTGGAGATTCCTATAATTCACCCCTCCACTTT. Translating it yields CASSLTGDSYNSPLHF.

This chain connects TRBV6-5 to TRBJ2-7; 12 bases align to TRBD2. Per the germline V gene, CDR1 is MNHEY and CDR2 is SVGAGI. The CDR3 runs 15 residues. The junction had 5 bases not matched to a gene; V was cut back by 5 bases and J by 3 bases. The CDR3 sequence is CASSPTSGRSYEQYF. As DNA, the CDR3 is TGTGCCAGCAGTCCGACTAGCGGGAGAAGCTACGAGCAGTACTTC.

The chain links TRBV4-2 to TRBJ1-2; D perhaps matches TRBD1 (6 bases). CDR1 and CDR2 (germline): LGHNA, YNFKEQ. There are 14 residues in the CDR3. V lost 4 bases, J lost 2 bases, and 11 bases lay in between. In DNA, the CDR3 is TGTGCCAGCAGCCTCGCAGGGGAGAACTATGGCTACACCTTC. It specifies CASSLAGENYGYTF.

V and J are TRBV30 and TRBJ1-5; 7 positions match TRBD1. The CDR3 consists of 15 residues. CDR1 and CDR2 from the germline V gene are GTSNPN and SVGIG (reference sequence). The J segment lost 4 bases and the V segment lost 0 bases, leaving 6 bases of the junction unmatched. CDR3 coding DNA: TGTGCCTGGAGTGTACGCGACAGGGCGAATCAGCCCCAGCATTTT. Its translation: CAWSVRDRANQPQHF. The whole variable domain, remainder taken from reference TRBV30 and TRBJ1-5, is SQTIHQWPATLVQPVGSPLSLECTVEGTSNPNLYWYRQAAGRGLQLLFYSVGIGQISSEVPQNLSASRPQDRQFILSSKKLLLSDSGFYLCAWSVRDRANQPQHFGDGTRLSIL.

The V call is TRBV28, the J call TRBJ1-5, with TRBD1 identical over 8 bases. Germline V gene lookup returns CDR1 MDHEN and CDR2 SYDVKM. V was clipped by 9 bases and J by 6 bases; unmatched bases: 7. The length of the CDR3 is 13 residues. CDR3 in amino acids: CASYRDRSQPQHF. CDR3 nucleotide sequence: TGTGCCAGTTACCGGGACAGGTCTCAGCCCCAGCATTTT. Full variable domain (outside the CDR3, taken from reference TRBV28 and TRBJ1-5): DVKVTQSSRYLVKRTGEKVFLECVQDMDHENMFWYRQDPGLGLRLIYFSYDVKMKEKGDIPEGYSVSREKKERFSLILESASTNQTSMYLCASYRDRSQPQHFGDGTRLSIL.

V is TRBV29-1 and J is TRBJ2-4; TRBD2 might be the D (6 bases). The CDR3 loop spans 12 amino acids. The germline V gene has CDR1 SQVTM and CDR2 ANQGSEA. V was clipped by 6 bases and J by 8 bases, with 14 bases between them. In nucleotides, the CDR3 is TGCAGCGTCTACGGGAGTGGGGACATTCAGTACTTC. Translating it yields CSVYGSGDIQYF.

The CDR3 reads CASSVKGQGAVNEQFF. As DNA, the CDR3 is TGTGCCAGCAGCGTTAAGGGACAGGGGGCGGTCAATGAGCAGTTCTTC. The rearrangement joins TRBV9 to TRBJ2-1; 12 bases are shared with TRBD1. From germline, CDR1 is SGDLS and CDR2 YYNGEE. The ends lost 2 bases at V and 6 bases at J; junction bases unmatched: 6. There are 16 residues in the CDR3.

This rearrangement joins TRBV5-5 to TRBJ2-1, with 9 bases aligning to TRBD1. Trimming at V came to 1 base and at J to 3 bases, leaving 2 bases not matched to a gene. Germline V gene lookup returns CDR1 SGHKS and CDR2 YYEKEE (reference sequence). CDR3 size: 15 residues. The CDR3 coding sequence is TGTGCCAGCAGCTTGACGGGACAGGGCTACAATGAGCAGTTCTTC. Translating it yields CASSLTGQGYNEQFF.

This chain links TRBV5-1 with TRBJ1-4, with D perhaps TRBD1 (6 bases). The CDR3 is 15 amino acids. Looked up from germline, CDR1 is SGHRS and CDR2 is YFSETQ. V lost 2 bases and J 8 bases, leaving 16 bases between the germline ends. CDR3: CASSLLPDSNEKLFF. CDR3 sequence (DNA): TGCGCCAGCAGCTTACTACCGGACAGCAACGAAAAACTGTTTTTT.

The chain uses TRBV7-6 and TRBJ1-5; a weak D match, TRBD1 (5 bases). The CDR3 has 14 residues. Trimming pared 2 bases from V and 5 bases from J, leaving 10 bases between. CDR1 and CDR2 (germline): SGHVS, FNYEAQ. CDR3 amino acids: CASSLQGTDQPQHF. The CDR3 DNA follows: TGTGCCAGCAGCTTACAGGGAACAGATCAGCCCCAGCATTTT.

The chain carries TRBV19 and TRBJ2-3; 10 nucleotides match TRBD1. Germline assignment: CDR1 LNHDA and CDR2 SQIVND (reference sequence). The V segment lost 5 bases and the J segment 5 bases; nucleotides outside the gene matches: 13. This CDR3 has 17 amino acids. The CDR3 sequence: CASSLTTGGNSGDTQYF. The CDR3 bases are TGTGCCAGTAGTCTAACGACAGGGGGCAATTCAGGAGATACGCAGTATTTT.

This clone came up a few times. Here the CDR3 reads CASSQGDSRNTIYF. DNA of the CDR3: TGTGCCAGCTCACAGGGGGACAGCCGAAACACCATATATTTT. This chain uses TRBV18 with TRBJ1-3; 7 nucleotides align to TRBD1. V dropped 4 bases and J dropped 5; count of bases not matched to a gene: 5. CDR1 is KGHSH and CDR2 is LQKENI in the germline V gene. The CDR3 is 14 amino acids.

This sequence joins TRBV21-1 and TRBJ2-2; the table's D call, TRBD2, has no DNA check behind it. TRBV21-1 is designated a pseudogene. The CDR3 consists of 18 residues. This chain's CDR3 is CAIGPKGKAGGNTGELFF. The CDR3 DNA reads as TGTGCCATAGGCCCAAAGGGGAAAGCGGGAGGGAACACCGGGGAGCTGTTTTTT.

The V gene is TRBV6-1, the J gene TRBJ1-5; the match to TRBD1 covers 8 bases. The V gene end was trimmed by 6 bases and the J gene end by 3 bases; junction bases not matched to a gene: 1. Germline CDR1 is MNHNS and CDR2 is SASEGT. The CDR3 is 13 amino acids. DNA of the CDR3: TGTGCCAGCAGGGGACAGGTCAATCAGCCCCAGCATTTT. It is translated as CASRGQVNQPQHF.

The rearrangement uses TRBV25-1 and TRBJ2-2, with a weak D call TRBD2 (5 bases). Germline V lookup: CDR1 MGHDK, CDR2 SYGVNS. Trimming stripped 6 bases from V and 2 bases from J, with 13 bases between. The CDR3 is made up of 15 amino acids. CDR3 in DNA: TGTGCCAGCAGGTCAGCGGTGAACAACACCGGGGAGCTGTTTTTT. Translated: CASRSAVNNTGELFF. The complete variable domain, with remaining parts taken from reference TRBV25-1 and TRBJ2-2, reads EADIYQTPRYLVIGTGKKITLECSQTMGHDKMYWYQQDPGMELHLIHYSYGVNSTEKGDLSSESTVSRIRTEHFPLTLESARPSHTSQYLCASRSAVNNTGELFFGEGSRLTVL.

The chain is built from TRBV6-6 and TRBJ2-5, with 7 bases matching TRBD1. The CDR3 is 14 amino acids. The junction had 3 bases not matched to a gene; V was cut back by 0 bases and J by 5 bases. Looked up from germline, CDR1 is MNHNY and CDR2 is SVGAGI (reference sequence). CDR3: CASSYSTQGETQYF. The CDR3 DNA sequence: TGTGCCAGCAGTTACTCGACACAGGGGGAGACCCAGTACTTC.